These 16 T cell receptor beta chains originate from one sample sequenced in a study of T-cell reconstitution after alpha-beta-depleted transplantation in children. Study findings and constraints: T-cell counts and diversity were attributed mostly to newly produced T cells one year after transplant.

These receptors are not linked to any known antigen. Unique molecular identifiers were used in preparing the TCRbeta library. Using its own MiXCR run on the PCR reads, TCRdb lists one record per CDR3 protein. The table includes a few hundred thousand distinct CDR3 sequences, about 7.3% detected once. Sample: peripheral blood, taken 360 days after TCRalphabeta/CD19-depleted stem cell transplant. The source is a female patient between 2 and 15 years old who had a stem cell transplant for Fanconi anemia, so the T cells may come from the graft donor.

This clonotype was found many times. The V gene is TRBV20-1, the J gene TRBJ2-7, with D perhaps matching TRBD1 or TRBD2 (5 bases each). The V gene lost 0 bases and the J gene lost 0 bases, with 12 bases spanning the gap. The CDR3 totals 15 residues. The V gene's germline CDR1 is DFQATT and CDR2 SNEGSKA (reference sequence). DNA of the CDR3: TGCAGTGCTAGAGACCCGGGGACCGTCTCCTACGAGCAGTACGTC. Its translation: CSARDPGTVSYEQYV.

The chain has TRBV10-3 and TRBJ2-5, with TRBD2 matching 10 bases. The germline gives CDR1 ENHRY, CDR2 SYGVKD. V was pared by 5 bases and J by 4 bases, with 7 bases of the junction left unmatched. The CDR3 loop spans 15 amino acids. This CDR3 reads CAISIQRGGPETQYF. The CDR3 bases are TGTGCCATCAGTATTCAGCGGGGGGGCCCAGAGACCCAGTACTTC.

This chain joins TRBV7-3 and TRBJ2-3, with D perhaps matching TRBD2 (6 bases). V shed 9 bases and J shed 2 bases, with 12 bases lying between them. This CDR3 contains 13 residues. In germline, CDR1 is SGHTA, CDR2 FQGTGA. The CDR3: CASARDFTDTQYF. The CDR3 region has the DNA TGTGCCAGTGCCAGGGACTTCACAGATACGCAGTATTTT.

This clonotype was counted at least ten times. V usage is TRBV29-1 and J usage is TRBJ2-7; D may be TRBD2 (5 bases). Trimming took 4 bases from V and 4 from J, leaving 11 bases between them. The CDR3 is made up of 12 amino acids. Germline loops: CDR1 SQVTM, CDR2 ANQGSEA. The CDR3 bases are TGCAGCGTTGGTTCGGGGTATTACGAGCAGTACTTC. Translated: CSVGSGYYEQYF.

This clonotype was picked up a small number of times. Germline is not matched at one junction end, which may reflect a read error. This chain joins TRBV27 and TRBJ1-5; perhaps TRBD1 as D (5 bases). From germline, CDR1 is MNHEY and CDR2 SMNVEV (reference sequence). CDR3 length equals 13 residues. The CDR3 loop is CASSYRFYQTQHF. CDR3 DNA: TGTGCCAGCAGTTACAGGTTTTATCAGACCCAGCATTTT.

This clonotype was counted only a few times. The chain uses TRBV2 and TRBJ2-5; D gene unclear. Germline assignment: CDR1 SNHLY and CDR2 FYNNEI. V dropped 4 bases and J dropped 2 bases, with 5 bases sitting between them. The CDR3 covers 12 residues. The CDR3 nucleotides are TGTGCCAGCAGTGTGACGCAAGAGACCCAGTACTTC. It encodes CASSVTQETQYF.

This clonotype appeared a few times. This chain joins TRBV18 and TRBJ2-3; D unclear. Germline CDR1 reads KGHSH; CDR2 reads LQKENI. The CDR3 is 14 residues long. The ends were cut back, 2 bases at V and 2 bases at J, with 8 bases in the middle. CDR3 region: CASSPVQITDTQYF. CDR3 sequence (DNA): TGTGCCAGCTCACCAGTACAGATCACAGATACGCAGTATTTT. Supplemented by reference TRBV18 and TRBJ2-3, the full variable domain reads NAGVMQNPRHLVRRRGQEARLRCSPMKGHSHVYWYRQLPEEGLKFMVYLQKENIIDESGMPKERFSAEFPKEGPSILRIQQVVRGDSAAYFCASSPVQITDTQYFGPGTRLTVL.

This clonotype was seen many times. The chain combines TRBV6-2 or TRBV6-3 with TRBJ2-3; 9 bases are shared with TRBD2. CDR1 and CDR2 from the germline V gene are MNHEY and SVGEGT. CDR3 length: 14 amino acids. V lost 6 bases and J lost 6; bases outside the gene matches: 7. In DNA form, the CDR3 reads TGTGCCAGCAGGGTTAGCGGGGGTGACGATACGCAGTATTTT. This codes for CASRVSGGDDTQYF.

This clonotype was recorded at least ten times. The junction departs from germline at one end; a sequencing error may be responsible. This chain joins TRBV5-1 and TRBJ1-1, with D unclear. Germline lookup yields CDR1 SGHRS and CDR2 YFSETQ. The CDR3 runs to 13 residues. The CDR3 loop reads CASGFQMNTEAFF. The CDR3 DNA follows: TGCGCCAGCGGCTTCCAAATGAACACTGAAGCTTTCTTT.

This clonotype appeared many times. V is TRBV20-1 and J is TRBJ2-7, with D possibly called TRBD1 or TRBD2 (5 bases each). Trimming left V 6 bases short and J 2 bases short, with 17 bases between. Germline V CDR1 and CDR2: DFQATT, SNEGSKA (reference sequence). CDR3 length: 14 amino acids. In DNA form, the CDR3 reads TGCAGTGCCCGTACTAGGGGTTGGCCCTACGAGCAGTACTTC. Translating it yields CSARTRGWPYEQYF.

This clonotype was observed many times. The chain has TRBV7-2 and TRBJ2-3; D may correspond to TRBD1 or TRBD2 (5 bases each). CDR3 size: 14 residues. The V gene's germline CDR1 is SGHTA and CDR2 FQGNSA. The V end lost 2 bases, the J end lost 2 bases, and 8 bases lay between the germline ends. CDR3 loop: CASSLSGTTDTQYF. The DNA for the CDR3 is TGTGCCAGCAGCTTATCCGGGACCACAGATACGCAGTATTTT.

CDR3 DNA: TGTGCCAGCAGTGGGGGAGGGGGGCCGAACTATGGCTACACCTTC. Translating it yields CASSGGGGPNYGYTF. The chain employs TRBV2 and TRBJ1-2, with D perhaps matching TRBD1 (6 bases). CDR1 SNHLY and CDR2 FYNNEI come from the germline V gene. Trimming removed 4 bases from V and 2 bases from J, with 14 bases in between. CDR3 length: 15 residues.

This clonotype was observed many times. The genes are TRBV29-1 and TRBJ2-7; D may be TRBD1 (6 bases). This CDR3 is 12 amino acids long. The ends were cut back, 6 bases at V and 7 bases at J, with 16 bases in the middle. Per the germline V gene, CDR1 is SQVTM and CDR2 is ANQGSEA. The CDR3 coding sequence is TGCAGCGTCAAATCAAGAGGGGGAGAGCAGTACTTC. This codes for CSVKSRGGEQYF.

V and J are TRBV4-1 and TRBJ2-7; 15 nucleotides match TRBD2. The junction had 10 bases not matched to a gene; V was cut back by 1 base and J by 0 bases. This CDR3 spans 20 amino acids. The germline gives CDR1 MGHRA, CDR2 YSYEKL. The CDR3 spells CASSQGSGLAGGLSSYEQYF. For the CDR3, the DNA is TGCGCCAGCAGCCAAGGCTCGGGACTAGCGGGAGGCTTAAGCTCCTACGAGCAGTACTTC.

The gene calls are TRBV7-9 and TRBJ1-2, with D unresolved. V shed 5 bases and J shed 8 bases, with 9 bases lying between them. CDR1 is SEHNR, CDR2 FQNEAQ, per germline (reference sequence). The CDR3 sequence is 11 residues long. The CDR3 here is CASSQGHGYTF. In DNA, the CDR3 is TGTGCCAGCAGCCAAGGGCACGGCTACACCTTC.

In the case of this clonotype: Sequence at one end of the junction differs from germline and may be a read error. V and J are TRBV24-1 and TRBJ2-1; 9 bases are a match to TRBD1. Germline CDR1 KGHDR, CDR2 SFDVKD. This CDR3 contains 21 residues. This chain's CDR3 is CAASDSSRDRAGQGAYNEQFF. For the CDR3, the DNA is TGTGCCGCCAGTGATTCCTCCCGGGACAGGGCAGGTCAAGGAGCGTACAATGAGCAGTTCTTC.